These 4 T cell receptor beta chains were all obtained from the same sample, sequenced in a study of identical twins. TCRdb analysed the 5' RACE reads with MiXCR anew, one entry per CDR3 protein. This table has around 470,000 distinct CDR3 sequences, over 12% appearing once. This sample was also put to use in a study of yellow fever vaccine responses in identical twins.

Material for sequencing was CD4+ T cells sorted from blood. These receptors were obtained from a woman aged 18 to 35 in good health.

This clonotype appeared a few times. The rearrangement links TRBV28 to TRBJ2-7; 8 bases are shared with TRBD2. V lost 4 bases to trimming and J lost 0 bases; unmatched junction nucleotides: 20. This CDR3 has 20 residues. The germline V gene encodes CDR1 MDHEN and CDR2 SYDVKM. CDR3 sequence reads: CASSSGGLVLTQISSYEQYF. CDR3 nucleotide sequence: TGTGCCAGCAGTTCGGGGGGACTAGTATTAACCCAAATAAGCTCCTACGAGCAGTACTTC.

The J gene is TRBJ2-3, the V gene TRBV20-1, with 12 bases that match TRBD2. The CDR3 consists of 15 residues. CDR1 is DFQATT, CDR2 SNEGSKA, per germline (reference sequence). The V segment lost 1 base and the J segment 4 bases; nucleotides outside the gene matches: 3. CDR3 sequence reads: CSARATSGGADTQYF. The CDR3 coding sequence is TGCAGTGCTAGAGCGACTAGCGGGGGAGCAGATACGCAGTATTTT.

This clonotype turned up a few times. The genes are TRBV6-1 and TRBJ2-3; 7 nucleotides line up with TRBD1. Losses at the gene ends were 3 bases for V and 5 bases for J; bases not matched to a gene: 8. Germline V gives CDR1 MNHNS, CDR2 SASEGT. The CDR3 has 15 residues. CDR3 region: CASSDAAGGEDTQYF. The CDR3 DNA reads as TGTGCCAGCAGTGACGCGGCAGGGGGTGAAGATACGCAGTATTTT.

This clonotype showed up just a few times. This chain joins TRBV10-3 and TRBJ2-1; D gene uncertain. Deletions cut 3 bases from V and 7 bases from J, with 4 bases between. Per germline, CDR1 ENHRY and CDR2 SYGVKD. The CDR3 sequence is 11 residues long. Here the CDR3 reads CAISEMNEQFF. CDR3 coding DNA: TGTGCCATCAGTGAAATGAATGAGCAGTTCTTC.